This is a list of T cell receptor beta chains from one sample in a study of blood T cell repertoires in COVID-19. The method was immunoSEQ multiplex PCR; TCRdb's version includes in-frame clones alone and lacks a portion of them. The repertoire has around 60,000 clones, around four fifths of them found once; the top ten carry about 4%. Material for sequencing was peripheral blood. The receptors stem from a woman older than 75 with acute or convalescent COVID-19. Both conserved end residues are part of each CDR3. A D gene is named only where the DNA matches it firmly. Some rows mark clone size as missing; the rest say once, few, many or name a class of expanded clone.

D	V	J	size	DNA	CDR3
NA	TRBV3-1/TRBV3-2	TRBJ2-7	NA	TGTGCCAGCAGCAGACACGTTTTGGAGCAGTACTTC	CASSRHVLEQYF
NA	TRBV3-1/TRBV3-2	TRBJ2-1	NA	TGTGCCAGCAGCCAAGAACCGGGACTCCGGGTCAATGAGCAGTTCTTC	CASSQEPGLRVNEQFF
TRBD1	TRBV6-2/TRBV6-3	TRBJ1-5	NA	TGTGCCAGCAGTGACAGGGTATCTCAGCCCCAGCATTTT	CASSDRVSQPQHF
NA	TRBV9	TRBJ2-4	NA	TGTGCCAGCAGCGTTCCCTCACTAGCCAAAAACATTCAGTACTTC	CASSVPSLAKNIQYF
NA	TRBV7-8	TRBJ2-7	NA	TGTGCCAGCAGTCCCCCGATCAGGGTAGGGGAGCAGTACTTC	CASSPPIRVGEQYF
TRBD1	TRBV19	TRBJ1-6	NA	TGTGCCAGTAGTCGACAGGGGGCCAATTCACCCCTCCACTTT	CASSRQGANSPLHF
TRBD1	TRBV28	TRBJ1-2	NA	TGTGCCAGCAGTTTCGGCAGGGGGCAAACTAACTATGGCTACACCTTC	CASSFGRGQTNYGYTF
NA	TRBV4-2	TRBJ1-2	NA	TGTGCCAGCAGCACTCCGGGTCTTAACTATGGCTACACCTTC	CASSTPGLNYGYTF
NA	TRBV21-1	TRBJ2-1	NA	TGTGCCAGCCCCTACCACCGGAGCTCCTACAATGAGCAGTTCTTC	CASPYHRSSYNEQFF
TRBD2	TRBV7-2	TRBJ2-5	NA	TGTGCCACCCAAGGCTGGGGGGGGAGACAAGAGACCCAGTACTTC	CATQGWGGRQETQYF
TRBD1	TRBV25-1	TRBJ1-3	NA	TGTGCCAGCAGTAAGAACCGGGACAGCCCAACTGGAAACACCATATATTTT	CASSKNRDSPTGNTIYF
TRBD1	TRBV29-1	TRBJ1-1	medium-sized	TGCAGCGTTGCCCAGGGGGCCGGCACTGAAGCTTTCTTT	CSVAQGAGTEAFF
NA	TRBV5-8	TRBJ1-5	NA	TGTGCCAGCAGCTTGGGACAGGTGATCGGACAGCCCCAGCATTTT	CASSLGQVIGQPQHF
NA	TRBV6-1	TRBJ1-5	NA	TGTGCCAGCAGTGAACGAAACGGGTTGACCCAGCATTTT	CASSERNGLTQHF
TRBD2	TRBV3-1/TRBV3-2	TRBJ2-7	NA	TGTGCCAGCAGCCCTAGCGGGAGGTCTTACGAGCAGTACTTC	CASSPSGRSYEQYF
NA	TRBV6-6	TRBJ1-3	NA	TGTGCCAGCAGTCCGGTCCAAACAGGGAAATTTCGAAACACCATATATTTT	CASSPVQTGKFRNTIYF
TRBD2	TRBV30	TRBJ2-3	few	TGTGCCTGCCTTGTTCGGGGGAGGGCCCTCGCAGATACGCAGTATTTT	CACLVRGRALADTQYF
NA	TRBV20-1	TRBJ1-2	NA	TGCAGTGCCCTCTTGGGGCGAGGCTACACCTTC	CSALLGRGYTF
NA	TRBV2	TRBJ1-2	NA	TGTGCCAGCAGTGAAGCGCTTCTGGCAGGGAATTATGGCTACACCTTC	CASSEALLAGNYGYTF
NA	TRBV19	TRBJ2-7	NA	TGTGCCAGTAGTATACCCCCGGGGAAGGCCGAGCAGTACTTC	CASSIPPGKAEQYF
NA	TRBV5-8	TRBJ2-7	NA	TGTGCCAGCAGCTTGACCTCGACAGCGTACTACGAGCAGTACTTC	CASSLTSTAYYEQYF
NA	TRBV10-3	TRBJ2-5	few	TGTGCCATCTCCGGGCAAGAGACCCAGTACTTC	CAISGQETQYF
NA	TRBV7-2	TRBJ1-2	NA	TGTGCCAGCAGCCGCCACGTCATAGGGGGCTATGGCTACACCTTC	CASSRHVIGGYGYTF
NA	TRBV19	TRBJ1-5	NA	TGTGCCAGTAGTACGCCGGCCCCCTCGGGGAGGGGAGGGCAGCCCCAGCATTTT	CASSTPAPSGRGGQPQHF
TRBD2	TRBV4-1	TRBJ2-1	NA	TGCGCCAGCAGCCAAGATAGGTCCCTAGCGGGCTACAATGAGCAGTTCTTC	CASSQDRSLAGYNEQFF
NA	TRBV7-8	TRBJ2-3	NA	TGTGCCAGCAGCTTGGGTCCGGGCGGGGATTTTCGCCTCACAGATACGCAGTATTTT	CASSLGPGGDFRLTDTQYF
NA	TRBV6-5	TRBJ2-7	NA	TGTGCCAGCAGTTACAGAGGGTTGGCGAGGGAGCAGTACTTC	CASSYRGLAREQYF
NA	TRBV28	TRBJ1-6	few	TGTGCCAGCAGCCCCACCGGGACAAGACATTCACCCCTCCACTTT	CASSPTGTRHSPLHF
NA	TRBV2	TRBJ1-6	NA	TGTGCCAGCAGTGAGGGCAGCCGGGACTATAATTCACCCCTCCACTTT	CASSEGSRDYNSPLHF
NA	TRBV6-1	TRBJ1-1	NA	TGTGCCAGCAGTGAGGAGAGGGGGGGTGAAACTGAAGCTTTCTTT	CASSEERGGETEAFF
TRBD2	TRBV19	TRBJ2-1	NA	TGTGCCAGTACTCCCGGGGTAGCGGGGGGCCGCAATGAGCAGTTCTTC	CASTPGVAGGRNEQFF
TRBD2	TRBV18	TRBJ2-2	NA	TGTGCCAGCTCCCTTGGACTAGCGGGGACGAACACCGGGGAGCTGTTTTTT	CASSLGLAGTNTGELFF
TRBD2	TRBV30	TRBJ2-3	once	TGTGCCTGGAGTGGAGCGGGAGGGGACACAGATACGCAGTATTTT	CAWSGAGGDTDTQYF